Each of the 8 T cell receptor beta chains below was sequenced from the same sample in a study of response to subunit inactivated influenza vaccine. TCRdb analysed the RT-PCR reads with MiXCR anew, one entry per CDR3 protein. This table holds about 520,000 distinct CDR3 sequences, roughly 23% found once. The material sequenced was CD4+ T cells sorted from PBMCs, taken roughly 5 days after vaccination. The origin of the receptors is a man in his forties or fifties who received an inactivated influenza vaccine.

Ten or more counts support this clonotype. This chain joins TRBV12-3 or TRBV12-4 and TRBJ2-7, with no clear D. V lost 5 bases, J lost 4 bases, and 15 bases lay in between. The CDR3 contains 14 residues. The CDR3: CASSPSQNRYEQYF. CDR3 sequence (DNA): TGTGCCAGCAGTCCTTCTCAGAATCGGTACGAGCAGTACTTC.

The chain couples TRBV28 to TRBJ2-7; 10 bases fit TRBD2. V lost 10 bases and J lost 0; bases outside the gene matches: 9. The CDR3 runs 15 residues. Germline V CDR1 and CDR2: MDHEN, SYDVKM. CDR3 protein: CATKGTSARSYEQYF. DNA of the CDR3: TGTGCCACAAAGGGGACTAGCGCCCGCTCCTACGAGCAGTACTTC. The full variable domain, completed using reference TRBV28 and TRBJ2-7, is DVKVTQSSRYLVKRTGEKVFLECVQDMDHENMFWYRQDPGLGLRLIYFSYDVKMKEKGDIPEGYSVSREKKERFSLILESASTNQTSMYLCATKGTSARSYEQYFGPGTRLTVT.

This clonotype has a handful of counts. This chain connects TRBV4-2 to TRBJ1-6; a possible D gene is TRBD1 (5 bases). The V end lost 0 bases, the J end lost 4 bases, and 19 bases lay between the germline ends. This CDR3 is built from 19 residues. CDR1 and CDR2 from the germline V gene are LGHNA and YNFKEQ. The CDR3 sequence: CASSQDLARAALYNSPLHF. In nucleotides, the CDR3 is TGTGCCAGCAGCCAAGATCTTGCCAGGGCGGCCTTATATAATTCACCCCTCCACTTT.

This chain connects TRBV6-5 to TRBJ2-1; 8 nucleotides line up with TRBD2. CDR1 MNHEY and CDR2 SVGAGI come from the germline V gene. V shed 7 bases, J shed 9 bases, and the junction held 5 bases outside the gene matches. This CDR3 is 12 amino acids long. In DNA form, the CDR3 reads TGTGCCAGCACCACGGGGGGGGGTGAGCAGTTCTTC. Residues: CASTTGGGEQFF.

The chain recombines TRBV4-2 with TRBJ2-3; tentatively, D is TRBD1 (5 bases). The CDR3 is 15 amino acids. Germline V gene lookup returns CDR1 LGHNA and CDR2 YNFKEQ. Trimming took 1 base from V and 6 from J, leaving 14 bases between them. CDR3 residues: CASSQGARGRDTQYF. The CDR3 region has the DNA TGTGCCAGCAGCCAAGGAGCTAGGGGTCGGGATACGCAGTATTTT.

The CDR3 sequence: CASSLVAAGWSPLHF. The CDR3 DNA reads as TGTGCCAGCAGCTTAGTTGCGGCAGGGTGGTCACCCCTCCACTTT. This chain joins TRBV7-9 and TRBJ1-6; TRBD1 might be the D (5 bases). The CDR3 length is 15 residues. Germline-derived CDR1 and CDR2 are SEHNR and FQNEAQ (reference sequence). Trimming removed 1 base at V and 10 bases at J, with 14 bases between.

This clonotype was picked up a small number of times. This sequence joins TRBV4-3 and TRBJ2-3; the match to TRBD2 covers 8 bases. The CDR3 is 16 amino acids. CDR1 LGHNA and CDR2 YSLEER come from the germline V gene. J gave up 3 bases and V 0 bases, and 5 bases lay outside the gene matches. CDR3 DNA: TGCGCCAGCAGCCAAGATCGGGGGGGTAGGACAGATACGCAGTATTTT. The encoded protein is CASSQDRGGRTDTQYF.

In this sample, this clonotype turned up a few times. The chain is built from TRBV7-8 and TRBJ2-5; no clear D. This CDR3 comprises 14 residues. V was pared by 5 bases and J by 3 bases, with 13 bases between. The germline V gene has CDR1 SGHVS and CDR2 FQNEAQ. This CDR3 reads CASSPRPPEETQYF. In DNA form, the CDR3 reads TGTGCCAGCAGCCCAAGGCCCCCGGAAGAGACCCAGTACTTC. Drawing the rest from reference TRBV7-8 and TRBJ2-5, the complete variable domain is GAGVSQSPRYKVAKRGQDVALRCDPISGHVSLFWYQQALGQGPEFLTYFQNEAQLDKSGLPSDRFFAERPEGSVSTLKIQRTQQEDSAVYLCASSPRPPEETQYFGPGTRLLVL.